This T cell receptor beta chain comes out of a study of cytomegalovirus exposure and HLA in healthy donors. The study, taken as a whole, reports: Usually a TCR sequence was rare, but some public TCRs were found in many donors.

With respect to this clone: Its specificity is unknown.

The CDR3 runs to 13 residues. The germline gives CDR1 SGHAT, CDR2 FQNNGV. PCR used 60 Vbeta primers and 13 Jbeta primers. Profiling relied on immunoSEQ multiplex PCR, and the TCRdb table lists in-frame clones only, not all of them. This sample yields about 140,000 clones, of which 65% to 80% are seen a single time; about 3.4% belongs to the top ten. Sequences were obtained from PBMCs. The chain joins TRBV11-2 to TRBJ2-5; no definite D call. The J call is doubtful: the DNA matches TRBJ2-7 better. This receptor was identified in a male donor in good health and CMV-seronegative. The CDR3 reads CASSLEAGYEQYF. The CDR3 region has the DNA TGTGCCAGCAGCTTAGAGGCAGGCTACGAGCAGTACTTC.